The source of this T cell receptor (beta chain) is a study of T-cell memory formation after mild COVID-19. Findings of the study overall: Clones shrinking from day 15 to 85 showed even CD4/CD8 mixes; later expanders tilted CD4+. Most CD4+ clones that shrank were in CM and EM, while CD8+ ones turned up in EMRA.

In the case of this clonotype: What it recognizes is unknown.

Germline V gene lookup returns CDR1 SEHNR and CDR2 FQNEAQ (reference sequence). The length of the CDR3 is 14 residues. V was trimmed by 1 base and J by 1 base, leaving 5 bases between them. One entry per CDR3 protein, called by TCRdb with MiXCR from the 5' RACE reads. The table lists around 140,000 distinct CDR3 sequences, about 23% of them singletons, with around 22% in the top ten. Sample: PBMCs or a T cell subset sorted from them (not recorded which). This chain joins TRBV7-9 and TRBJ2-1; D remains unclear. This receptor was obtained from an adult woman who had mild COVID-19 (a few samples of this study predate the infection). Cell type and time point are not known. CDR3 nucleotide sequence: TGTGCCAGCAGCTTAGAAGTATCCTACAATGAGCAGTTCTTC. This codes for CASSLEVSYNEQFF.